What follows are 18 T cell receptor beta chains derived from one specimen sequenced in a study of blood T cell repertoires in COVID-19. The protocol was immunoSEQ multiplex PCR, while the TCRdb copy is restricted to in-frame clones and leaves out a portion. The data contain hundreds of thousands of clones, 75% to 90% of them singletons. The specimen sequenced was PBMCs or T cells enriched from blood (not recorded which). The receptors originated from a man in his forties who had recovered from COVID-19.

The gene calls are TRBV6-5 and TRBJ1-1; 12 nucleotides agree with TRBD1. Germline V gene lookup returns CDR1 MNHEY and CDR2 SVGAGI. This CDR3 region has 15 residues. Losses at the gene ends were 6 bases for V and 4 bases for J; bases not matched to a gene: 6. CDR3 bases: TGTGCCAGCAGCTCTCCGGGACAGGGGGCCACTGAAGCTTTCTTT. Amino acid sequence: CASSSPGQGATEAFF.

The CDR3 loop is CASSQAANTGELFF. For the CDR3, the DNA is TGCGCCAGCAGCCAAGCCGCGAACACCGGGGAGCTGTTTTTT. The V call is TRBV4-1, the J call TRBJ2-2; D is unresolved. Germline lookup yields CDR1 MGHRA and CDR2 YSYEKL. The CDR3 loop spans 14 amino acids. The germline V and J ends were trimmed by 1 base and 0 bases, with 3 bases remaining between them.

This clone was recorded once. The chain combines TRBV9 with TRBJ2-2; 9 bases are a match to TRBD2. The germline CDR1 and CDR2 sequences are SGDLS and YYNGEE. The CDR3 has 18 residues. V shed 0 bases and J 6 bases; nucleotides not matched to a gene: 12. The DNA of the CDR3 is TGTGCCAGCAGCGTAGAGGCTGGAGCGCGGGGGGGCCCCGGGGAGCTGTTTTTT. It is translated as CASSVEAGARGGPGELFF. The complete variable domain, with remaining parts taken from reference TRBV9 and TRBJ2-2, reads DSGVTQTPKHLITATGQRVTLRCSPRSGDLSVYWYQQSLDQGLQFLIQYYNGEERAKGNILERFSAQQFPDLHSELNLSSLELGDSALYFCASSVEAGARGGPGELFFGEGSRLTVL.

In this sample, this clone turned up once. This chain links TRBV7-3 with TRBJ2-1; 14 bases align to TRBD2. The J segment lost 6 bases and the V segment lost 4 bases, leaving 11 bases of the junction unmatched. The CDR3 length is 18 residues. Germline V lookup: CDR1 SGHTA, CDR2 FQGTGA. The CDR3 here is CASSSNPWGLAGVNEQFF. The CDR3 nucleotides are TGTGCCAGCAGCTCCAACCCTTGGGGACTAGCGGGGGTCAATGAGCAGTTCTTC.

The rearrangement joins TRBV27 to TRBJ2-7; 8 positions match TRBD2. V gave up 1 base and J gave up 1 base; unmatched junction bases: 6. Germline-derived CDR1 and CDR2 are MNHEY and SMNVEV (reference sequence). The CDR3 length is 16 residues. CDR3 loop: CASSLLRSGGSYEQYF. DNA of the CDR3: TGTGCCAGCAGTTTATTGAGGAGCGGGGGATCCTACGAGCAGTACTTC.

This sequence joins TRBV7-2 and TRBJ1-5; possible D gene TRBD1, 6 bases. Germline CDR1 SGHTA, CDR2 FQGNSA. Trimming removed 1 base at V and 4 bases at J, with 11 bases between. This CDR3 contains 15 residues. The CDR3 loop is CASSLGPGQNQPQHF. CDR3 sequence (DNA): TGTGCCAGCAGCTTAGGCCCCGGACAGAATCAGCCCCAGCATTTT.

The rearrangement links TRBV28 to TRBJ1-2, with D possibly being TRBD1 (5 bases). The CDR3 has 12 amino acids. Per germline, CDR1 MDHEN and CDR2 SYDVKM. V gave up 5 bases and J gave up 5 bases, with 9 bases separating them. Here the CDR3 reads CASSTQVYGYTF. Here the CDR3 DNA reads TGTGCCAGCAGTACACAGGTATATGGCTACACCTTC.

V is TRBV5-5 and J is TRBJ2-7, with a tentative D call TRBD1 (5 bases). Germline V gene data show CDR1 as SGHKS and CDR2 as YYEKEE (reference sequence). The CDR3 consists of 18 residues. V was cut by 1 base and J by 4 bases, with 24 bases left in between. The CDR3 DNA is TGTGCCAGCAGCTTGTTGGACAACGCCATTGACGTCTCGTACGAGCAGTACTTC. It is translated as CASSLLDNAIDVSYEQYF.

V is TRBV3-1 (or the pseudogene TRBV3-2) and J is TRBJ2-1; 9 bases agree with TRBD2. The V gene end was trimmed by 1 base and the J gene end by 4 bases; junction bases not matched to a gene: 5. CDR1 and CDR2 (germline): LGHDT, YNNKEL (reference sequence). This CDR3 comprises 16 residues. CDR3 sequence reads: CASSQGSAGGYNEQFF. Written as DNA, the CDR3 is TGTGCCAGCAGCCAAGGGTCGGCGGGGGGGTACAATGAGCAGTTCTTC.

The V call is TRBV11-2, the J call TRBJ2-3, with TRBD2 as a possible D gene (6 bases). The CDR3 has 15 residues. The V and J ends lost 1 base and 2 bases respectively, with 10 bases between them. The germline V gene encodes CDR1 SGHAT and CDR2 FQNNGV. CDR3 in DNA: TGTGCCAGCAGCTTAGTAGGCGGGACCACAGATACGCAGTATTTT. It encodes CASSLVGGTTDTQYF. Looking up the rest from reference TRBV11-2 and TRBJ2-3 gives the full variable domain: EAGVAQSPRYKIIEKRQSVAFWCNPISGHATLYWYQQILGQGPKLLIQFQNNGVVDDSQLPKDRFSAERLKGVDSTLKIQPAKLEDSAVYLCASSLVGGTTDTQYFGPGTRLTVL.

The rearrangement links TRBV4-2 to TRBJ2-1, with a weak D call TRBD2 (5 bases). V lost 4 bases and J 0 bases, leaving 10 bases between the germline ends. Germline V gene lookup returns CDR1 LGHNA and CDR2 YNFKEQ. The CDR3 is 15 residues long. The CDR3 DNA follows: TGTGCCAGCAGCCCTTCGACTACCTCCTACAATGAGCAGTTCTTC. As protein: CASSPSTTSYNEQFF.

The chain links TRBV28 to TRBJ2-7; TRBD2 might be the D (6 bases). CDR3 length: 15 residues. Trimming took 6 bases from V and 0 from J, leaving 15 bases between them. Germline V lookup: CDR1 MDHEN, CDR2 SYDVKM. CDR3 region: CASSSYRGISYEQYF. In nucleotides, the CDR3 is TGTGCCAGCAGCAGCTACCGGGGGATCTCCTACGAGCAGTACTTC.

This sequence joins TRBV21-1 and TRBJ2-1; the D call in the table, TRBD1, was not verified against the DNA. TRBV21-1 is a documented pseudogene. The CDR3 has 16 residues. CDR3: CASCSIDRSSYNEQFF. The DNA of the CDR3 is TGTGCCAGCTGCAGTATAGACAGGAGCTCCTACAATGAGCAGTTCTTC.

This chain links TRBV14 with TRBJ2-3, with D unresolved. The CDR3 runs 13 residues. V was clipped by 4 bases and J by 6 bases, with 11 bases between them. Germline CDR1 reads SGHDN; CDR2 reads FVKESK. The CDR3 loop reads CASSLRLLDTQYF. CDR3 in DNA: TGTGCCAGCAGCCTTCGACTCCTGGATACGCAGTATTTT. Looking up the rest from reference TRBV14 and TRBJ2-3 gives the full variable domain: EAGVTQFPSHSVIEKGQTVTLRCDPISGHDNLYWYRRVMGKEIKFLLHFVKESKQDESGMPNNRFLAERTGGTYSTLKVQPAELEDSGVYFCASSLRLLDTQYFGPGTRLTVL.

The CDR3 DNA reads TGTGCCAGCAGTTTAACAGGGTACGGCTATGGCTACACCTTC. Translation: CASSLTGYGYGYTF. The chain recombines TRBV6-5 with TRBJ1-2, with D perhaps TRBD1 (6 bases). Trimming cost V 4 bases and J 4 bases, with 13 bases left between them. Germline-derived CDR1 and CDR2 are MNHEY and SVGAGI. CDR3 size: 14 residues.

The rearrangement uses TRBV5-1 and TRBJ2-7; D not resolved. Looked up from germline, CDR1 is SGHRS and CDR2 is YFSETQ. The CDR3 sequence is 13 residues long. V lost 1 base and J lost 3, with 8 bases in between. CDR3 residues: CASSLSGDYEQYF. The CDR3 region has the DNA TGCGCCAGCAGCTTGTCCGGAGACTACGAGCAGTACTTC. The complete variable domain, with remaining parts taken from reference TRBV5-1 and TRBJ2-7, reads KAGVTQTPRYLIKTRGQQVTLSCSPISGHRSVSWYQQTPGQGLQFLFEYFSETQRNKGNFPGRFSGRQFSNSRSEMNVSTLELGDSALYLCASSLSGDYEQYFGPGTRLTVT.

This clone has more than one count but fewer than ten. This sequence joins TRBV7-2 and TRBJ1-4; weak D call: TRBD1 (5 bases). V was trimmed by 1 base and J by 8 bases, leaving 17 bases between them. CDR1 SGHTA and CDR2 FQGNSA come from the germline V gene. This CDR3 comprises 16 residues. The CDR3 DNA sequence: TGTGCCAGCAGCTTAGACGTGTCGGGGGTGCGAGAAAAACTGTTTTTT. Translation: CASSLDVSGVREKLFF.

This clone has a single count. The chain has TRBV28 and TRBJ1-6, with D hard to call. The CDR3 spans 18 residues. Trimming shortened V by 6 bases and J by 5 bases, and 23 bases separated the two germline ends. Germline CDR1 and CDR2: MDHEN and SYDVKM. The CDR3 is CASSAPRHAEKNNSPLHF. In DNA, the CDR3 is TGTGCCAGCAGCGCTCCCAGACATGCCGAGAAGAATAATTCACCCCTCCACTTT.